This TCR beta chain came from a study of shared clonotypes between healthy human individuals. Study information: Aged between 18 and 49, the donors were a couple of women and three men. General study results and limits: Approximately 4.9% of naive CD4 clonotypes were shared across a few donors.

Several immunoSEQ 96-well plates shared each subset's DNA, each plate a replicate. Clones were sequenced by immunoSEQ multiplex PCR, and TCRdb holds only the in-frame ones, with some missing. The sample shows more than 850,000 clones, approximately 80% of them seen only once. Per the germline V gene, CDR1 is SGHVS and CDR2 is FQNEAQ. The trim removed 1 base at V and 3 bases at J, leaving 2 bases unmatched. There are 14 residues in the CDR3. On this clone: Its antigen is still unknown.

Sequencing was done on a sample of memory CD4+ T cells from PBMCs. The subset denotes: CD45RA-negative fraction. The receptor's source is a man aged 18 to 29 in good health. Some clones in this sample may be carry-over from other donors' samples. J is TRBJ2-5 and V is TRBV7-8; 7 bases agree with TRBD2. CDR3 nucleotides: TGTGCCAGCAGCTTAGTTGGGGGGGAAGAGACCCAGTACTTC. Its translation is CASSLVGGEETQYF. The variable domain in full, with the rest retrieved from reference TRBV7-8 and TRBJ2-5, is GAGVSQSPRYKVAKRGQDVALRCDPISGHVSLFWYQQALGQGPEFLTYFQNEAQLDKSGLPSDRFFAERPEGSVSTLKIQRTQQEDSAVYLCASSLVGGEETQYFGPGTRLLVL.